This section outlines one T cell receptor (beta chain) sequence together with its context. What this receptor recognizes is not known. A junction end diverges from the germline sequence, so it may reflect a read error. Reading from cysteine to phenylalanine, the CDR3 counts 11 amino acids. The kept DNA is CDR3 alone, 33 bases in frame from the first base. Taken from the germline V gene, the CDR1 and CDR2 loops are MGHDK and SYGVNS. This sample is drawn from a study of blood T cell repertoires in COVID-19 (dated by TCRdb to the early 2020s). Background on the whole study: Samples covering the acute and convalescent phases of COVID-19 were provided by collaborators in the United States, Italy and Spain. Subjects who had been exposed to COVID-19, were actively infected with it, or had recovered from it provided the deeply sampled blood TCRbeta repertoires that made up the dataset. The samples were drawn from two sources: the first 160 participants of the ongoing ImmuneRACE study, and 1,000 to 1,500 subjects contributed by 6 global collaborators. HLA class I and class II types, where available, came from metadata supplied by the sample provider rather than from assay-based typing. Sample metadata almost always included a de-identified subject ID, COVID-19 status, age in years and sex. The repertoires were released in a freely available public database intended as a resource for research on the immune response to SARS-CoV-2. The prospective study material was composed of cDNA or gDNA derived from T cells, B-cell-depleted T cells, or PBMCs.

Whole blood was collected in K2EDTA tubes by collaborating institutions according to the institutions' own protocols. Collaborator samples were shipped for TCRbeta analysis as frozen whole blood, isolated PBMCs, or DNA extracted from either sample type. The paper's findings and limits, for the study overall: Clinical and demographic metadata were provided uncurated, with the amount varying by source and participant.

TCRbeta CDR3 regions were amplified from genomic DNA using the immunoSEQ Assay, a bias-controlled multiplex PCR. As for how the authors treated the data: The number of nucleated cells in each sample was estimated from the amplification of reference gene primers within the assay. To quantify the absolute abundance of each unique TCRbeta CDR3 rearrangement, sequence reads were collapsed and filtered. For each sample, productive Simpson clonality was calculated as the square root of Simpson's diversity index over productive rearrangements. TCRdb re-hosts the immuneACCESS table, in-frame sequences only. Its copies lack some clones; in the studies checked, an unresolved V gene accounts for under half of them, and the cause for the rest is not known. The D gene and trimming were derived from the DNA, and the V and J assignments and clone size from that table. Here the sample has around 200,000 clones; about 86% occur a single time. The top ten clonotypes cover roughly 14% of the sample.

This receptor was taken from a man younger than 45 with active or convalescent COVID-19. The sequencing sample was made of peripheral blood. The V gene is TRBV25-1 and the J gene is TRBJ2-1; the D gene assignment is ambiguous. In nucleotides, the sequence is TGTGCCAGCAGTGAATATAGTGGTCTCGTCTTC. It translates to CASSEYSGLVF.